Below are 3 T cell receptor beta chains sequenced from a single sample in a study of blood T cell repertoires in COVID-19. Profiling relied on immunoSEQ multiplex PCR, and the TCRdb table lists in-frame clones only, not all of them. The top ten hold about 2.2% of the sample, which has 150,000 to 200,000 clones, roughly 90% seen once. Source material: PBMCs or T cells enriched from blood (not recorded which). Source of these receptors: a woman in her 30s who had recovered from COVID-19.

The genes are TRBV25-1 and TRBJ1-5; D is possibly TRBD1 (5 bases). The CDR3 runs to 13 residues. CDR1 and CDR2 (germline): MGHDK, SYGVNS. The V and J ends lost 4 bases and 12 bases respectively, with 16 bases between them. The CDR3 protein is CASSGTLSYYQHF. In DNA form, the CDR3 reads TGTGCCAGCAGTGGGACACTTTCCTACTACCAGCATTTT.

In this sample, this clone turned up once. The chain joins TRBV11-3 to TRBJ1-3, with no clear D. V was trimmed by 1 base and J by 1 base, leaving 8 bases between them. The CDR3 consists of 15 residues. Germline CDR1 reads SGHNT; CDR2 reads YENEEA. CDR3 sequence reads: CASSLAADSGNTIYF. In nucleotides, the CDR3 is TGTGCCAGCAGCTTAGCCGCGGATTCTGGAAACACCATATATTTT. The full variable domain, in which reference TRBV11-3 and TRBJ1-3 provide the parts outside the CDR3, is EAGVVQSPRYKIIEKKQPVAFWCNPISGHNTLYWYLQNLGQGPELLIRYENEEAVDDSQLPKDRFSAERLKGVDSTLKIQPAELGDSAVYLCASSLAADSGNTIYFGEGSWLTVV.

This rearrangement joins TRBV29-1 to TRBJ2-5, with 11 positions matching TRBD1. The germline CDR1 and CDR2 sequences are SQVTM and ANQGSEA. The trim removed 7 bases at V and 4 bases at J, leaving 8 bases unmatched. This CDR3 has 14 amino acids. The CDR3 DNA reads TGCAGCGCGACGGGACAGGGGGAGGCAGAGACCCAGTACTTC. This gives the protein CSATGQGEAETQYF.